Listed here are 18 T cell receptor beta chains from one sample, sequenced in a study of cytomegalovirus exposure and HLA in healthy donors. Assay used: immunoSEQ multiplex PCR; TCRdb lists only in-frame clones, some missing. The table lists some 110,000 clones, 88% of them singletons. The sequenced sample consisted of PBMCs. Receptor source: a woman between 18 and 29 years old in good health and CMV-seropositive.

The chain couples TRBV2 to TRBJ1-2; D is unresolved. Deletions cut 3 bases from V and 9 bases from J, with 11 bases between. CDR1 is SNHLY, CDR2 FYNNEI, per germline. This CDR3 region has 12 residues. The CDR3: CASSDSGLRYTF. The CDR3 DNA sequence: TGTGCCAGCAGTGATAGCGGCCTACGCTACACCTTC.

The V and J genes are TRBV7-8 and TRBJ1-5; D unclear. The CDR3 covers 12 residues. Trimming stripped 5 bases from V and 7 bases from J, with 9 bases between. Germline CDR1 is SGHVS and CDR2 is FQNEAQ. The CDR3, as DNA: TGTGCCAGCAGCGATAGAAAACAGCCCCAGCATTTT. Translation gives CASSDRKQPQHF.

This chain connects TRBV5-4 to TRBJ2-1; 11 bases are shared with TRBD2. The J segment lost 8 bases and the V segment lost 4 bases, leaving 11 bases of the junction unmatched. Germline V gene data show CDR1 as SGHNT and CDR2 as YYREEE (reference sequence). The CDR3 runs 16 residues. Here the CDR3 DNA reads TGTGCCAGCAGCCCCGACCCCGGGACTAGCGGAGATGAGCAGTTCTTC. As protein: CASSPDPGTSGDEQFF.

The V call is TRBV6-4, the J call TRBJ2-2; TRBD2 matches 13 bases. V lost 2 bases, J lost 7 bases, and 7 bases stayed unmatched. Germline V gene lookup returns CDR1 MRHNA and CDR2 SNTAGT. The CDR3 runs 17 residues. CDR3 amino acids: CASSDGGTSGASGELFF. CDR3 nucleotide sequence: TGTGCCAGCAGTGACGGTGGGACTAGCGGGGCGAGCGGGGAGCTGTTTTTT.

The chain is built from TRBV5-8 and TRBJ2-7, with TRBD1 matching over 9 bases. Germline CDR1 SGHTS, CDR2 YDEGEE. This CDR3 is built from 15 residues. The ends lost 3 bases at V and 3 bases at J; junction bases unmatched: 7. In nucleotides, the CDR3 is TGTGCCAGCAGCTGGTCGACAGGGGGAGGCTACGAGCAGTACGTC. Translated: CASSWSTGGGYEQYV.

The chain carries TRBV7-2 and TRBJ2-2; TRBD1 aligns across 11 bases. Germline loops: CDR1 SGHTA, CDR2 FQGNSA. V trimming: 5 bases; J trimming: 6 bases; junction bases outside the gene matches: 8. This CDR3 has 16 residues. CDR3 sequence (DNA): TGTGCCAGCAGCCCCCGGGACAGGGGGTTGTCCGGGGAGCTGTTTTTT. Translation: CASSPRDRGLSGELFF.

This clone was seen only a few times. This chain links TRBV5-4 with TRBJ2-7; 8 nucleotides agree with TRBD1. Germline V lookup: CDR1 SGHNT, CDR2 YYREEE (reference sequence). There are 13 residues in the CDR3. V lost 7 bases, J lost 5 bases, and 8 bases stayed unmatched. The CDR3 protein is CASFDRGTDEQYF. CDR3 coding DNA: TGTGCCAGCTTTGACAGGGGTACCGACGAGCAGTACTTC.

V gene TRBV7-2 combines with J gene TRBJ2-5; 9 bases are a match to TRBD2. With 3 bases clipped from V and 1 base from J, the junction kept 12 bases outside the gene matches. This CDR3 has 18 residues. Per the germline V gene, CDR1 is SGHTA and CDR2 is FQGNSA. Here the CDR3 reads CASSFSGFLAGIQETQYF. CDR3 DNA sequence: TGTGCCAGCAGCTTTAGCGGGTTCCTAGCGGGGATCCAAGAGACCCAGTACTTC.

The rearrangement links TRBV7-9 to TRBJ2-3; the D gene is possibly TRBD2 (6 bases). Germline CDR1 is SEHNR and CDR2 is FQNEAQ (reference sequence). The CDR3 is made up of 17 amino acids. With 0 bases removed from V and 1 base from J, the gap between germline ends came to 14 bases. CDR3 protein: CASSLAGEERGTDTQYF. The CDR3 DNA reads TGTGCCAGCAGCTTAGCGGGAGAGGAGCGGGGCACAGATACGCAGTATTTT.

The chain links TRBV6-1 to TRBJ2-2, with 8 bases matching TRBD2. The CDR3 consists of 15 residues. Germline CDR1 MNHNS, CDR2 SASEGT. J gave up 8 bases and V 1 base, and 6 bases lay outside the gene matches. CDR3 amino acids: CASSEVTGGTGELFF. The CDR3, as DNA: TGTGCCAGCAGTGAAGTCACGGGGGGGACAGGGGAGCTGTTTTTT.

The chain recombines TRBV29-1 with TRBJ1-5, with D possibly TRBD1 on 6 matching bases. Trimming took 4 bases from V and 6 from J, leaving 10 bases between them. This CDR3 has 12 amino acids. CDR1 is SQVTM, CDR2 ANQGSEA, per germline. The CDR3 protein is CSVGQDGQPQHF. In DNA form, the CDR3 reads TGCAGCGTTGGACAGGACGGTCAGCCCCAGCATTTT.

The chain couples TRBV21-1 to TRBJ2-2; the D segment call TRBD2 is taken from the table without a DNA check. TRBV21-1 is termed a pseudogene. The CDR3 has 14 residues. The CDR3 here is CASKARGEGGELFF. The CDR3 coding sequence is TGTGCCAGCAAGGCCCGGGGGGAGGGCGGGGAGCTGTTTTTT.

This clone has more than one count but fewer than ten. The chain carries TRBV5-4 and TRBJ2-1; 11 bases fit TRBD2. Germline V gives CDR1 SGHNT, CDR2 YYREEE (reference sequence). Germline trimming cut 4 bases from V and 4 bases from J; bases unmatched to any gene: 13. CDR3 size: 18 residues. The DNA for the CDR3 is TGTGCCAGCAGCCTCGGAGGTAGCGGGGGGGCAGGTTACAATGAGCAGTTCTTC. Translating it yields CASSLGGSGGAGYNEQFF.

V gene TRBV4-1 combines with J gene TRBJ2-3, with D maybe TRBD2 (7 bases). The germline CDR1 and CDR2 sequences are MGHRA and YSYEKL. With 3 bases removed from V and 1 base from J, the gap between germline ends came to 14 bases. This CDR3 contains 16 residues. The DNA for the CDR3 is TGCGCCAGCAGCCACTTAGGGGGGGATGGCACAGATACGCAGTATTTT. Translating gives CASSHLGGDGTDTQYF.

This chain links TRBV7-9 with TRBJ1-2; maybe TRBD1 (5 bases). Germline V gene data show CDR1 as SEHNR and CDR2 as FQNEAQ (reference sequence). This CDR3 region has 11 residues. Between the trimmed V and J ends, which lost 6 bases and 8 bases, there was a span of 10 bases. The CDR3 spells CASSGDWGYTF. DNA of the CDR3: TGTGCCAGCAGTGGGGACTGGGGCTACACCTTC. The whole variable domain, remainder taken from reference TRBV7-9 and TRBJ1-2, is DTGVSQNPRHKITKRGQNVTFRCDPISEHNRLYWYRQTLGQGPEFLTYFQNEAQLEKSRLLSDRFSAERPKGSFSTLEIQRTEQGDSAMYLCASSGDWGYTFGSGTRLTVV.

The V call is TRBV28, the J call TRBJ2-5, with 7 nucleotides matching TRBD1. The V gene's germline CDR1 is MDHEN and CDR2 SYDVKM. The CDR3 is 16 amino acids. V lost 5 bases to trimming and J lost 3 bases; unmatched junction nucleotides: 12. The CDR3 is CASSETRDSWEETQYF. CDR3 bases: TGTGCCAGCAGTGAGACTCGGGACAGCTGGGAAGAGACCCAGTACTTC.

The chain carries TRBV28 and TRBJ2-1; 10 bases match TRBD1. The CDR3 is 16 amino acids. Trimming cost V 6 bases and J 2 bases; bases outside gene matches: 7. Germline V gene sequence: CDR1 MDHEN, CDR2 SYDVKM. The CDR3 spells CASRGDRGKTYNEQFF. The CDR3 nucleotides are TGTGCCAGCAGAGGGGACAGGGGTAAAACCTACAATGAGCAGTTCTTC. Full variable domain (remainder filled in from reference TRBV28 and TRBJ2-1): DVKVTQSSRYLVKRTGEKVFLECVQDMDHENMFWYRQDPGLGLRLIYFSYDVKMKEKGDIPEGYSVSREKKERFSLILESASTNQTSMYLCASRGDRGKTYNEQFFGPGTRLTVL.

The CDR3 reads CASSLGPNRGTGANVLTF. CDR3 nucleotide sequence: TGTGCCAGCAGCTTAGGTCCCAACCGGGGAACTGGGGCCAACGTCCTGACTTTC. The V gene is TRBV7-2, the J gene TRBJ2-6; D is possibly TRBD2 (5 bases). Deletions cut 1 base from V and 2 bases from J, with 15 bases between. Germline values: CDR1 SGHTA, CDR2 FQGNSA. The CDR3 spans 18 residues.